Sequencing of this TCR beta chain was carried out in a study of blood T cell repertoires in COVID-19. Study at large: Whether acute or convalescent, the COVID-19 samples came from the United States, Italy and Spain. Nucleic acid was either cDNA or gDNA, and it came from T cells, B-cell-depleted T cells, or PBMCs.

The germline V gene has CDR1 SGHTA and CDR2 FQGTGA. There are 16 residues in the CDR3. The ends lost 5 bases at V and 6 bases at J; junction bases unmatched: 9. Original processing methods: Reference gene primer amplification gave estimated nucleated cell counts. Profiling relied on immunoSEQ multiplex PCR, and the TCRdb table lists in-frame clones only, not all of them. That table furnishes V, J and clone size, whereas the DNA furnished D and trimming. The sample carries about 110,000 clones, 84% recorded once. The chain has TRBV7-3 and TRBJ2-2, with 10 bases that match TRBD2. Sequences were obtained from peripheral blood. The TCR originated in a woman in her 50s with acute or convalescent COVID-19. The CDR3 nucleotides are TGTGCCAGCAGCCTCCTGAGCGGGGGGGCCCCCGGGGAGCTGTTTTTT. Protein: CASSLLSGGAPGELFF.